This T cell receptor (beta chain) was found in a study of blood T cells in healthy people across ages. It was with a sample-barcoded 5' primer and a J-beta primer mix that a second PCR of about 7 to 12 cycles was run. TCRdb reprocessed the 5' RACE reads via MiXCR and lists one record per CDR3 protein. Of some 730,000 distinct CDR3 sequences in the sample, about 20% were seen once. Trimming cost V 5 bases and J 5 bases; bases outside gene matches: 8. Looked up from germline, CDR1 is LNHDA and CDR2 is SQIVND (reference sequence). The CDR3 spans 15 residues. The genes are TRBV19 and TRBJ1-4; 7 bases map to TRBD1. Input material: blood. This clonotype was obtained from a man in his sixties or seventies in good health. Written as DNA, the CDR3 is TGTGCCAGTAGTGGGAGACAGGGACAAAATGAAAAACTGTTTTTT. This codes for CASSGRQGQNEKLFF.